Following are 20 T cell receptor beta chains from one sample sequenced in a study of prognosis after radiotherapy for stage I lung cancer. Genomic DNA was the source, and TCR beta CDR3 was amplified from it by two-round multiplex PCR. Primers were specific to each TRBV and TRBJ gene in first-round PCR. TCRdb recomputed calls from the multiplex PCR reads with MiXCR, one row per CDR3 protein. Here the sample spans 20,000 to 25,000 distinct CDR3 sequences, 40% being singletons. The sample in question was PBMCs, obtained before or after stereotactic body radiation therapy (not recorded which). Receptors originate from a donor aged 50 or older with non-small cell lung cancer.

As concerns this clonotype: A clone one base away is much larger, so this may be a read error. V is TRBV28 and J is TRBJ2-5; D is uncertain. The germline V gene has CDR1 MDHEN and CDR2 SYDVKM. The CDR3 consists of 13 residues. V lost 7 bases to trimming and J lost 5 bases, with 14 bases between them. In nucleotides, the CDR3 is TGTGCCAGCACCGCCCGGGTGAGTGAGACCCAGTACTTC. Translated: CASTARVSETQYF.

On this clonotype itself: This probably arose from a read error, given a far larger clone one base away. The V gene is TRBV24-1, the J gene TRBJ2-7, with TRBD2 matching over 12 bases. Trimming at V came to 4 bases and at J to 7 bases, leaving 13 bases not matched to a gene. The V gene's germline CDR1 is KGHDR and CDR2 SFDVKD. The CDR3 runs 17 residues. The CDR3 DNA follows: TGTGCCACCAGTGACTGGACTAGCGGGAAGAGGGGGGGTGAGCAGTACTTC. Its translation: CATSDWTSGKRGGEQYF.

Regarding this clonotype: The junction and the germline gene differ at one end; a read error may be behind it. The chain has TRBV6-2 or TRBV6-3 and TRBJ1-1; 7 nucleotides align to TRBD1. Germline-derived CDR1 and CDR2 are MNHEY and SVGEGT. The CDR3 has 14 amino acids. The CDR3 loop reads CDSRRGQQNTEAFF. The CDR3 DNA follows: TGTGACAGCAGGAGGGGACAGCAGAACACTGAAGCTTTCTTT.

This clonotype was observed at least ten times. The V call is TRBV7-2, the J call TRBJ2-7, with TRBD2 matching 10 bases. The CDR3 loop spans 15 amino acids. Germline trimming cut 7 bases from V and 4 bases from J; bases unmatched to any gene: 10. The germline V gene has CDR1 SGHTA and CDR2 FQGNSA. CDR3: CASTRGGLASYEQYF. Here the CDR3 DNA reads TGTGCCAGCACCAGAGGGGGACTAGCGAGTTACGAGCAGTACTTC.

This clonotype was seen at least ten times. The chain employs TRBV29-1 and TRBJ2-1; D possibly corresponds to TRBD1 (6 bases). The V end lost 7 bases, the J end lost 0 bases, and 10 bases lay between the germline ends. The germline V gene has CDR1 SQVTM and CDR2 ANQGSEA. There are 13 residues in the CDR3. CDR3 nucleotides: TGCAGCGGCACAGGGAGCTCCTACAATGAGCAGTTCTTC. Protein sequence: CSGTGSSYNEQFF.

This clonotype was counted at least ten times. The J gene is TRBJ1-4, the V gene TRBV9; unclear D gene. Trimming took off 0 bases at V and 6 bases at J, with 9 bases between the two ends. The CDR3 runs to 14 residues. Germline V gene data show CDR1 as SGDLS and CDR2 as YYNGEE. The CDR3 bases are TGTGCCAGCAGCGTAGACGGGGTTGATGAAAAACTGTTTTTT. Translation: CASSVDGVDEKLFF. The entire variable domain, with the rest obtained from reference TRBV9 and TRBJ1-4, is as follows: DSGVTQTPKHLITATGQRVTLRCSPRSGDLSVYWYQQSLDQGLQFLIQYYNGEERAKGNILERFSAQQFPDLHSELNLSSLELGDSALYFCASSVDGVDEKLFFGSGTQLSVL.

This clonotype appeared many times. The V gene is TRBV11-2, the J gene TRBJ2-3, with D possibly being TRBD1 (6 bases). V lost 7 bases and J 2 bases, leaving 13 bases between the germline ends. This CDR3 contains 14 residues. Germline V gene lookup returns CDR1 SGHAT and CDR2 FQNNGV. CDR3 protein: CASTSGANTDTQYF. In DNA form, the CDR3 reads TGTGCCAGCACTTCAGGGGCGAACACAGATACGCAGTATTTT.

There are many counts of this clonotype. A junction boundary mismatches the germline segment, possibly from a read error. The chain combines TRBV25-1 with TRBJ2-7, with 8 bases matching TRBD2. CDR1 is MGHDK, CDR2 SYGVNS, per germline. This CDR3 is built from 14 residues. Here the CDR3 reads CASIESGGPYEQYF. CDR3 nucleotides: TGTGCCAGCATTGAAAGCGGGGGCCCCTACGAGCAGTACTTC.

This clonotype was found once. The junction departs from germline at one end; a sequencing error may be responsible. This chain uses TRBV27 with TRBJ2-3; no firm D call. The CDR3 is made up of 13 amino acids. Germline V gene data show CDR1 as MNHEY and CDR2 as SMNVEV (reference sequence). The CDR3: CASSTHATDTQYF. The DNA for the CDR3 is TGTGCCAGCAGCACTCATGCCACAGATACTCAGTATTTT.

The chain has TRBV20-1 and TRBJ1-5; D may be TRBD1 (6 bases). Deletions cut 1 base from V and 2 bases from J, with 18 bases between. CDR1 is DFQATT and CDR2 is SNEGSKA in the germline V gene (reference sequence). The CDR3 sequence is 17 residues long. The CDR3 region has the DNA TGCAGTGCTAGAGGCCCGTCGGTACAGGGTGGCAATCAGCCCCAGCATTTT. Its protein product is CSARGPSVQGGNQPQHF.

CDR3 nucleotide sequence: TGTGCCTGGAGTGTACTGGCGGGAAGGGGTTCACCCCTCCACTTT. Amino acids: CAWSVLAGRGSPLHF. This chain uses TRBV30 with TRBJ1-6; tentatively, D is TRBD1 (5 bases). This CDR3 comprises 15 residues. Germline V gene sequence: CDR1 GTSNPN, CDR2 SVGIG (reference sequence). V was pared by 0 bases and J by 9 bases, with 15 bases between.

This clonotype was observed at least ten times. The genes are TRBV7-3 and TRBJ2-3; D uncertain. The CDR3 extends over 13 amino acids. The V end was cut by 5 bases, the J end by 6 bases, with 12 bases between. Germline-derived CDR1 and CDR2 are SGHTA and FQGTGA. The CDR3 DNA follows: TGTGCCAGCAGCCCCGTGGCCTGGGATACGCAGTATTTT. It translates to CASSPVAWDTQYF.

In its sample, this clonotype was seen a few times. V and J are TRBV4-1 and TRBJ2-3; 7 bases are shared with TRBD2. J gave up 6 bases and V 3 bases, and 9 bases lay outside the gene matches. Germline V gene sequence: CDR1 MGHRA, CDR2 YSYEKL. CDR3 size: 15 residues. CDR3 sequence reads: CASSQVTSTKDTQYF. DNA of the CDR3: TGCGCCAGCAGCCAGGTGACTAGCACAAAGGATACGCAGTATTTT.

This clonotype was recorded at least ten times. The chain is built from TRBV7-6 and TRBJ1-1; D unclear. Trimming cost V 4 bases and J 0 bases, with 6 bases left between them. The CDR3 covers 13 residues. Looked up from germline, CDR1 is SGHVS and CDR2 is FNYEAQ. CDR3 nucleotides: TGTGCCAGCAGCTCCGAGATGAACACTGAAGCTTTCTTT. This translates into CASSSEMNTEAFF.

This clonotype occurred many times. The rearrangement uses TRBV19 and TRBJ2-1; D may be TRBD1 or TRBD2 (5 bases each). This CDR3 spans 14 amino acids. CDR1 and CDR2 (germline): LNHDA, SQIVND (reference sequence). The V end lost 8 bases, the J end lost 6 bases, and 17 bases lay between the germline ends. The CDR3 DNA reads TGTGCCAGTGCAGGGACCTTACGGCCCAATGAGCAGTTCTTC. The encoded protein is CASAGTLRPNEQFF.

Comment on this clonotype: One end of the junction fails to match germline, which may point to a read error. DNA for the CDR3: TGTAGTGCTTCGACGATTGCCGGGGTAGAAACCGGGGAGCTGTTTTTT. It specifies CSASTIAGVETGELFF. The chain combines TRBV20-1 with TRBJ2-2; a weak D match, TRBD2 (5 bases). Germline CDR1 DFQATT, CDR2 SNEGSKA (reference sequence). The CDR3 extends over 16 amino acids.

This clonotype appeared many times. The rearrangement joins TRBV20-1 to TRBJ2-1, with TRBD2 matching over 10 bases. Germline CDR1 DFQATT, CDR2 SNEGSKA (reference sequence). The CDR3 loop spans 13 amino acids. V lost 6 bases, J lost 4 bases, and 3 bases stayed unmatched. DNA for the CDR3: TGCAGTGCCGGGACTAGCGTATACAATGAGCAGTTCTTC. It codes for CSAGTSVYNEQFF.

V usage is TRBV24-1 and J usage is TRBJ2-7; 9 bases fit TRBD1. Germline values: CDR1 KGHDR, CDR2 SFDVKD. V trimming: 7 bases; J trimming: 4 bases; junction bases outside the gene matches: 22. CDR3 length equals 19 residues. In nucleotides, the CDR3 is TGTGCCACCAGCCGGGGGTACAGGGGGCCTCTTAGGGTCCTTTACGAGCAGTACTTC. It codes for CATSRGYRGPLRVLYEQYF.

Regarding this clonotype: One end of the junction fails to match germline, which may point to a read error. CDR3: CASSRGGNTGELFF. The CDR3 region has the DNA TGTGCCAGCAGCCGGGGAGGGAACACCGGTGAGCTGTTTTTT. V usage is TRBV12-3 or TRBV12-4 and J usage is TRBJ2-2; TRBD2 matches 7 bases. This CDR3 has 14 residues.

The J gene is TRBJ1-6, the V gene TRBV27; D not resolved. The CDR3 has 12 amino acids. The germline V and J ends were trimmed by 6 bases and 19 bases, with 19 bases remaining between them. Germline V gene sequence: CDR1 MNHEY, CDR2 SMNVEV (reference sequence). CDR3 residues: CASSHSDSPIHF. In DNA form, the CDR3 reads TGTGCCAGCAGCCACAGTGACTCACCCATACACTTT.